One sample yielded the 25 T cell receptor beta chains listed below, sequenced in a study of neurological immune-mediated disorders. The sample's time point: longitudinal time-point 1 (baseline). In TCRdb, the 5' RACE reads were re-called with MiXCR into one record per CDR3 protein. The data contain 71,000 or so distinct CDR3 sequences, roughly an eighth of them singletons. Sequencing was carried out using PBMCs. The source of these receptors is a female donor with HTLV-1-associated myelopathy (HAM/TSP).

This clonotype was seen ten or more times. This chain connects TRBV4-3 to TRBJ2-7, with D tentatively TRBD2 (5 bases). V was cut by 5 bases and J by 3 bases, with 17 bases left in between. The CDR3 sequence is 15 residues long. Germline CDR1 LGHNA, CDR2 YSLEER. The CDR3 DNA is TGCGCCAGCAGCGCTTCGGCCAGCGGTCACTACGAGCAGTACTTC. The encoded protein is CASSASASGHYEQYF.

The CDR3 spells CASRTLEPQHF. In DNA form, the CDR3 reads TGTGCCAGCAGGACTTTGGAGCCCCAGCATTTT. The chain joins TRBV6-2 or TRBV6-3 to TRBJ1-5; D ambiguous. V was pared by 6 bases and J by 8 bases, with 8 bases between. This CDR3 has 11 residues. The germline gives CDR1 MNHEY, CDR2 SVGEGT.

This sequence joins TRBV20-1 and TRBJ2-7; 7 positions agree with TRBD1. The V gene's germline CDR1 is DFQATT and CDR2 SNEGSKA (reference sequence). V lost 2 bases to trimming and J lost 1 base; unmatched junction nucleotides: 2. This CDR3 has 13 residues. The CDR3, as DNA: TGCAGTGCTAGAAGGGACAGTTCCTACGAGCAGTACTTC. Amino acid sequence: CSARRDSSYEQYF.

Of note for this clonotype: Likely a read error: the CDR3 ends without its conserved phenylalanine or tryptophan. The DNA is omitted, as the CDR3 cannot be located on it reliably, and the CDR3 follows TCRdb's listing. The rearrangement joins TRBV9 to TRBJ2-7; the table's D call of TRBD1 was not tested on the DNA. Per the germline V gene, CDR1 is SGDLS and CDR2 is YYNGEE. The CDR3 length equals 15 residues, ends included. Here the CDR3 reads CASSLGQGASYEHYL.

This clonotype was seen repeatedly, ten times or more. The rearrangement uses TRBV20-1 and TRBJ1-5; D ambiguous. Germline V CDR1 and CDR2: DFQATT, SNEGSKA (reference sequence). The CDR3 runs to 15 residues. Deletions cut 0 bases from V and 3 bases from J, with 12 bases between. CDR3 protein: CSAREVFGYNQPQHF. CDR3 sequence (DNA): TGCAGTGCTAGAGAGGTCTTTGGGTACAATCAGCCCCAGCATTTT.

This clonotype has a count of ten or more. The V and J genes are TRBV20-1 and TRBJ1-4; possible D gene TRBD1, 5 bases. Trimming took off 6 bases at V and 4 bases at J, with 12 bases between the two ends. Germline V CDR1 and CDR2: DFQATT, SNEGSKA (reference sequence). The CDR3 runs to 13 residues. As DNA, the CDR3 is TGCAGTGCAGCCGGGGCGTATAATGAAAAACTGTTTTTT. Its protein product is CSAAGAYNEKLFF.

This clonotype was observed many times. This chain joins TRBV12-5 and TRBJ2-3; TRBD2 matches at 10 bases. Germline V CDR1 and CDR2: LGHNT, FRNRAP. With 0 bases clipped from V and 8 bases from J, the junction kept 5 bases outside the gene matches. The CDR3 sequence is 15 residues long. For the CDR3, the DNA is TGTGCTAGTGGTTTGGTAACTAGCGGGGAGGTTACGCAGTATTTT. Translating it yields CASGLVTSGEVTQYF.

This clonotype was counted many times. The chain is built from TRBV20-1 and TRBJ2-7; D possibly corresponds to TRBD2 (6 bases). CDR3 size: 12 residues. Trimming shortened V by 6 bases and J by 6 bases, and 15 bases separated the two germline ends. The germline V gene has CDR1 DFQATT and CDR2 SNEGSKA (reference sequence). DNA for the CDR3: TGCAGTGCCCCGACGGGGGTAGTCGAGCAGTACTTC. It codes for CSAPTGVVEQYF.

Points on this clonotype: The junction shows a germline mismatch at one end, possibly a read error. The J gene is TRBJ1-5, the V gene TRBV7-3; no firm D call. The length of the CDR3 is 15 residues. Germline V gives CDR1 SGHTA, CDR2 FQGTGA. CDR3 region: CASRLNPDLNQPQHF. The CDR3 DNA reads as TGTGCCAGCAGATTAAATCCGGACTTGAATCAGCCCCAGCATTTT.

This clonotype was counted at least ten times. The chain employs TRBV28 and TRBJ1-2, with TRBD1 identical over 11 bases. CDR1 and CDR2 (germline): MDHEN, SYDVKM. V shed 7 bases and J 8 bases; nucleotides not matched to a gene: 18. CDR3 length: 17 amino acids. The CDR3 protein is CASNTVGQGGSSLGYTF. CDR3 DNA sequence: TGTGCCAGCAACACTGTGGGACAGGGGGGATCGTCTTTAGGCTACACCTTC.

This clonotype appeared many times. The chain recombines TRBV20-1 with TRBJ2-3, with 8 bases matching TRBD2. The V gene's germline CDR1 is DFQATT and CDR2 SNEGSKA (reference sequence). The CDR3 is 14 residues long. Germline trimming cut 4 bases from V and 3 bases from J; bases unmatched to any gene: 6. CDR3 protein: CSAIMAGGTDTQYF. The DNA of the CDR3 is TGCAGTGCTATAATGGCGGGGGGAACAGATACGCAGTATTTT.

This clonotype was counted between two and nine times. The CDR3 spells CASSLTFGGAAYNEQFF. CDR3 DNA: TGTGCCAGCAGCTTAACGTTTGGAGGGGCGGCGTACAATGAGCAGTTCTTC. The chain couples TRBV7-3 to TRBJ2-1, with a possible D match to TRBD2 (6 bases). Trimming removed 0 bases at V and 4 bases at J, with 16 bases between. The CDR3 loop spans 17 amino acids. CDR1 and CDR2 (germline): SGHTA, FQGTGA.

The rearrangement uses TRBV7-2 and TRBJ2-2; 11 bases line up with TRBD2. The CDR3 runs 16 residues. The V gene end was trimmed by 5 bases and the J gene end by 3 bases; junction bases not matched to a gene: 5. CDR1 SGHTA and CDR2 FQGNSA come from the germline V gene. The CDR3 sequence is CASSPSSGGDTGELFF. CDR3 bases: TGTGCCAGCAGCCCTAGTAGCGGGGGGGACACCGGGGAGCTGTTTTTT.

The chain uses TRBV6-6 and TRBJ2-1; 7 positions agree with TRBD1. Germline CDR1 MNHNY, CDR2 SVGAGI (reference sequence). J gave up 9 bases and V 6 bases, and 8 bases lay outside the gene matches. The CDR3 has 13 amino acids. CDR3 in DNA: TGTGCCAGCAGACCCACAGGGGACGGTGAGCAGTTCTTC. Its translation is CASRPTGDGEQFF.

This clonotype was counted a few times. The chain employs TRBV2 and TRBJ1-1, with D possibly matching TRBD1 (5 bases). V gave up 5 bases and J gave up 7 bases, with 11 bases separating them. Per germline, CDR1 SNHLY and CDR2 FYNNEI. This CDR3 has 12 amino acids. CDR3 protein: CASSIIQVEAFF. CDR3 DNA: TGTGCCAGCAGTATCATACAGGTTGAAGCTTTCTTT.

This clonotype was seen a few times. V is TRBV10-3 and J is TRBJ2-3, with 8 bases identical to TRBD1. Unmatched junction bases numbered 5, after V lost 5 bases and J lost 4 bases. Per germline, CDR1 ENHRY and CDR2 SYGVKD. CDR3 length: 14 amino acids. The CDR3 region has the DNA TGTGCCATCAGTCTTGGACAGGGCCCAGATACGCAGTATTTT. It codes for CAISLGQGPDTQYF.

Many counts were recorded for this clonotype. The chain carries TRBV10-3 and TRBJ2-2; 10 nucleotides line up with TRBD2. The CDR3 is 14 amino acids. The V gene end was trimmed by 8 bases and the J gene end by 1 base; junction bases not matched to a gene: 1. Germline-derived CDR1 and CDR2 are ENHRY and SYGVKD. The CDR3 reads CAISSGGNTGELFF. CDR3 nucleotide sequence: TGTGCCATCTCTAGCGGGGGGAACACCGGGGAGCTGTTTTTT.

The chain carries TRBV4-1 and TRBJ2-7; D is ambiguous. Germline CDR1 MGHRA, CDR2 YSYEKL. The CDR3 sequence is 14 residues long. V was cut by 0 bases and J by 5 bases, with 11 bases left in between. The CDR3 DNA sequence: TGCGCCAGCAGCCAAGAAGTCATACCCAACGAGCAGTACTTC. This sequence encodes CASSQEVIPNEQYF.

This clonotype has at least ten counts. This sequence joins TRBV5-1 and TRBJ2-6; D is undetermined. CDR1 is SGHRS, CDR2 YFSETQ, per germline. The CDR3 runs 14 residues. V was shortened by 4 bases and J by 2 bases, with 7 bases between the two germline ends. CDR3 nucleotide sequence: TGCGCCAGCAGCCCGGATGCTGGGGCCAACGTCCTGACTTTC. Its protein product is CASSPDAGANVLTF.

This clonotype has just a few counts. The chain carries TRBV20-1 and TRBJ2-1; TRBD1 matches 8 bases. Germline V CDR1 and CDR2: DFQATT, SNEGSKA (reference sequence). This CDR3 region has 13 residues. Trimming removed 8 bases from V and 8 bases from J; junction bases left unmatched: 11. Here the CDR3 reads CSTTGGPDYEQFF. CDR3 nucleotides: TGCAGTACCACAGGGGGACCCGACTATGAGCAGTTCTTC.

This clonotype has ten or more counts. The J gene is TRBJ2-7, the V gene TRBV10-3; D possibly corresponds to TRBD2 (5 bases). The CDR3 loop spans 13 amino acids. V gave up 11 bases and J gave up 0 bases, with 14 bases separating them. Germline V gene data show CDR1 as ENHRY and CDR2 as SYGVKD. CDR3 sequence reads: CASGWESSYEQYF. The CDR3 DNA is TGTGCCTCAGGATGGGAGAGCTCCTACGAGCAGTACTTC.

This clonotype has at least ten counts. The rearrangement uses TRBV29-1 and TRBJ2-7, with a possible D match to TRBD2 (6 bases). V shed 7 bases and J shed 4 bases, with 11 bases lying between them. Germline V gene data show CDR1 as SQVTM and CDR2 as ANQGSEA. The CDR3 contains 11 residues. CDR3 amino acids: CSGGDLYEQYF. In nucleotides, the CDR3 is TGCAGCGGCGGGGACCTTTACGAGCAGTACTTC.

This clonotype was observed at least ten times. V is TRBV3-1 and J is TRBJ1-1, with a possible D match to TRBD1 (5 bases). There are 13 residues in the CDR3. From germline, CDR1 is LGHDT and CDR2 YNNKEL (reference sequence). Trimming pared 5 bases from V and 6 bases from J, leaving 13 bases between. The CDR3 region has the DNA TGTGCCAGCAGCTCTCTCCGGGGGGCTGAAGCTTTCTTT. This gives the protein CASSSLRGAEAFF.

This clonotype was seen at least ten times. V and J are TRBV5-1 and TRBJ1-2; 9 positions match TRBD1. The junction had 10 bases not matched to a gene; V was cut back by 4 bases and J by 6 bases. This CDR3 has 15 residues. Germline V gene data show CDR1 as SGHRS and CDR2 as YFSETQ. The CDR3 protein is CASSPGQGRTDGYTF. The DNA of the CDR3 is TGCGCCAGCAGCCCCGGACAGGGGAGAACAGATGGCTACACCTTC.

The rearrangement joins TRBV7-9 to TRBJ2-2; D may be TRBD2 (7 bases). CDR1 and CDR2 from the germline V gene are SEHNR and FQNEAQ (reference sequence). V lost 5 bases to trimming and J lost 6 bases, with 22 bases between them. CDR3 length: 17 amino acids. DNA of the CDR3: TGTGCCAGCAGCCCTCCCCCGGCTGGGCGGGGGCCCGGGGAGCTGTTTTTT. Its protein product is CASSPPPAGRGPGELFF.